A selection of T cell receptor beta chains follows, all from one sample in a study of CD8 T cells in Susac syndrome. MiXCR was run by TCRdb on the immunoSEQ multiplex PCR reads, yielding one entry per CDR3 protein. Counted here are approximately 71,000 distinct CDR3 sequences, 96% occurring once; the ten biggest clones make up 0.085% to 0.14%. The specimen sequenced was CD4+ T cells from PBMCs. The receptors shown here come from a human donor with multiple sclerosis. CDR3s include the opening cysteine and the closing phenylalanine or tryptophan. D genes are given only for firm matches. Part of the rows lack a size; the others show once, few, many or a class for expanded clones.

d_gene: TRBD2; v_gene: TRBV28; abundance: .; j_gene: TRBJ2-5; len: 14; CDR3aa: CASRPSGSGGTPFF; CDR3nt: TGTGCCAGCAGACCCAGTGGGAGCGGGGGGACCCCGTTCTTC
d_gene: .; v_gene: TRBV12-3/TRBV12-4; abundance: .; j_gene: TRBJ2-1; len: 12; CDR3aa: CASSLGGDEQFF; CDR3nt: TGTGCCAGCAGTTTAGGAGGGGATGAGCAGTTCTTC
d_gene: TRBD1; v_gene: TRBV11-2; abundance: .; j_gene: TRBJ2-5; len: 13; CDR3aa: CASSFGTEETQYF; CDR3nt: TGTGCCAGCAGCTTCGGGACAGAAGAGACCCAGTACTTC
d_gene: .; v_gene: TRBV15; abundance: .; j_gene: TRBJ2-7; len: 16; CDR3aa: CATSRDPPVGPYEQYF; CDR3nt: TGTGCCACCAGCAGAGATCCCCCAGTAGGACCCTACGAGCAGTACTTC
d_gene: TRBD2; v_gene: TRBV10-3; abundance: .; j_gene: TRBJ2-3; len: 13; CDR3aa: CAIRGVSTDTQYF; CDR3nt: TGTGCCATCCGGGGGGTCAGCACAGATACGCAGTATTTT
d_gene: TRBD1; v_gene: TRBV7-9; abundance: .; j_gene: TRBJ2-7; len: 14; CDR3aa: CASTTGQGLYEQYF; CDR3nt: TGTGCCAGCACCACGGGACAGGGACTCTACGAGCAGTACTTC
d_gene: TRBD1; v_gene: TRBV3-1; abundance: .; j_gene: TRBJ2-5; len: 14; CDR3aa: CASSRRQGQETQYF; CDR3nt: TGTGCCAGCAGCCGACGACAGGGACAAGAGACCCAGTACTTC
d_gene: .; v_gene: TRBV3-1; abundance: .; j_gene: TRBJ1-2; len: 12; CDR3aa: CASSQTGLSYTF; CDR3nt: TGTGCCAGCAGCCAAACAGGTTTGAGCTACACCTTC
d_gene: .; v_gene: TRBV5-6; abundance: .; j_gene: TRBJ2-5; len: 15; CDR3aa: CASSLRAIRQETQYF; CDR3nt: TGTGCCAGCAGCTTGCGGGCGATCCGCCAAGAGACCCAGTACTTC
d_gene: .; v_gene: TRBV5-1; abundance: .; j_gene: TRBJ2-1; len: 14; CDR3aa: CASSWGGQGNEQFF; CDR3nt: TGCGCCAGCAGCTGGGGAGGTCAGGGCAATGAGCAGTTCTTC
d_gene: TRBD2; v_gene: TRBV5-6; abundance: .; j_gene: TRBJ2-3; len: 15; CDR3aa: CASRGGSGATDTQYF; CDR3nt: TGTGCCAGCAGAGGTGGTAGCGGGGCGACAGATACGCAGTATTTT
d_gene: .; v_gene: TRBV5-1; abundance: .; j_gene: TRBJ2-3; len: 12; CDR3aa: CASSGEGSTQYF; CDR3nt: TGCGCCAGCAGTGGGGAAGGGAGCACGCAGTATTTT
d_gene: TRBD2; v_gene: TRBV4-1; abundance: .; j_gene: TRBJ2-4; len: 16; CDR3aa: CASSPQTSGGINIQYF; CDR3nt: TGCGCCAGCAGCCCGCAGACTAGCGGGGGGATAAACATTCAGTACTTC
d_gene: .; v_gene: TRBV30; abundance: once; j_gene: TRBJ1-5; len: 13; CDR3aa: CAWSDSPLEPQHF; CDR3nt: TGTGCCTGGAGTGACAGTCCCCTCGAGCCCCAGCATTTT
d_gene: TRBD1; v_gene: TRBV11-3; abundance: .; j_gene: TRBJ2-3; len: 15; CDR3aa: CASSSRDRVADTQYF; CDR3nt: TGTGCCAGCAGCTCCCGGGACAGGGTTGCAGATACGCAGTATTTT
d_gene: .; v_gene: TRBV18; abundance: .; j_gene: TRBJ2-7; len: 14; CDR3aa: CASSPRQGGDEQYF; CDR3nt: TGTGCCAGCTCACCGCGGCAGGGTGGGGACGAGCAGTACTTC
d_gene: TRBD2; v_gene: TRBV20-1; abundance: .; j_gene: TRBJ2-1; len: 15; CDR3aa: CSAGTSGGLYNEQFF; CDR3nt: TGCAGTGCAGGGACTAGCGGGGGGCTTTACAATGAGCAGTTCTTC
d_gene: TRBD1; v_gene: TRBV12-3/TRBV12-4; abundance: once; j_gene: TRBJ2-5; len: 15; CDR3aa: CASRATGAPQETQYF; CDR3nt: TGTGCCAGCAGGGCGACAGGGGCCCCCCAAGAGACCCAGTACTTC
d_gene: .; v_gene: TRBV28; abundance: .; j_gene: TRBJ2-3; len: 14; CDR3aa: CASSWGGATDTQYF; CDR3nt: TGTGCCAGCAGTTGGGGCGGGGCCACAGATACGCAGTATTTT
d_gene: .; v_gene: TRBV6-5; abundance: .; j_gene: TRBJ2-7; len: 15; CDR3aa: CASSPAGRLSYEQYF; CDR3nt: TGTGCCAGCAGCCCCGCGGGACGTCTCTCCTACGAGCAGTACTTC
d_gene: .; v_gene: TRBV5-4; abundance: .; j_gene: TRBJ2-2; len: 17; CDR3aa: CASSLGRGSANTGELFF; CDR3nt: TGTGCCAGCAGCTTGGGGAGGGGGTCCGCGAACACCGGGGAGCTGTTTTTT
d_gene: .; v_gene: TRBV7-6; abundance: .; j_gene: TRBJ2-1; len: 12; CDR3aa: CASSKGPKEQFF; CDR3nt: TGTGCCAGCAGCAAGGGCCCTAAGGAGCAGTTCTTC
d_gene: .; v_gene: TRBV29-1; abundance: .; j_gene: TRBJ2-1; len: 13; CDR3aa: CSGRRDSDNEQFF; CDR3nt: TGCAGCGGACGAAGGGACTCTGACAATGAGCAGTTCTTC
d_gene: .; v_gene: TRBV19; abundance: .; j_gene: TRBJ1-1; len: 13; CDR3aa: CASSFTLNTEAFF; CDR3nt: TGTGCCAGTAGCTTTACACTTAACACTGAAGCTTTCTTT
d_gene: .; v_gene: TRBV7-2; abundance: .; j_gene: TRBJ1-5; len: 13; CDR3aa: CASSQGPHQPQHF; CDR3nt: TGTGCCAGCAGTCAAGGACCTCATCAGCCCCAGCATTTT
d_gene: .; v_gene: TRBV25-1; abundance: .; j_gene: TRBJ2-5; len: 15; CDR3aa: CASSSHGINGETQYF; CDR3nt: TGTGCCAGCAGTTCACACGGGATTAATGGAGAGACCCAGTACTTC
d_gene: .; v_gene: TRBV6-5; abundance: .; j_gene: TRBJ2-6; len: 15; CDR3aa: CASSSRGSGANVLTF; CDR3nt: TGTGCCAGCAGTTCACGGGGCTCTGGGGCCAACGTCCTGACTTTC
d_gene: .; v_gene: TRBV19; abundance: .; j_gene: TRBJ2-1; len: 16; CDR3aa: CASSMTGLPLENEQFF; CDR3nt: TGTGCCAGTAGTATGACGGGACTCCCATTAGAAAATGAGCAGTTCTTC
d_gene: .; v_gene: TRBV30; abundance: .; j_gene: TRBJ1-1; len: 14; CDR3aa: CAWSLGGSGAEAFF; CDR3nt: TGTGCCTGGAGCTTGGGGGGCTCGGGGGCTGAAGCTTTCTTT
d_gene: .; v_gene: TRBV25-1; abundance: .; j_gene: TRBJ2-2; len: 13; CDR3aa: CASSELGIGELFF; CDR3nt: TGTGCCAGCAGTGAACTGGGGATCGGGGAGCTGTTTTTT
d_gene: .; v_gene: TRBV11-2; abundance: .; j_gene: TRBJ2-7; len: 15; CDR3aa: CASSLTPDRSYEQYF; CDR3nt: TGTGCCAGCAGCTTAACCCCGGACAGATCCTACGAGCAGTACTTC
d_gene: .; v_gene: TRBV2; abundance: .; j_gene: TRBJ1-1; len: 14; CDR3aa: CASSEQGKGTEAFF; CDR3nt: TGTGCCAGCAGTGAACAGGGTAAAGGCACTGAAGCTTTCTTT
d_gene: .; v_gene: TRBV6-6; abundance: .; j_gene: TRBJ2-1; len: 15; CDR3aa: CASSYELASYNEQFF; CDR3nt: TGTGCCAGCAGTTACGAGCTGGCCTCCTACAATGAGCAGTTCTTC
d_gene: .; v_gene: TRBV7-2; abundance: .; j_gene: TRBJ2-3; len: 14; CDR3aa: CASSSGLSTDTQYF; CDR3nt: TGTGCCAGCAGCTCGGGACTTAGCACAGATACGCAGTATTTT
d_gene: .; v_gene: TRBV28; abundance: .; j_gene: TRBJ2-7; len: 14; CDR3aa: CASRRRGGAYEQYF; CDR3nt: TGTGCCAGCAGGAGACGCGGGGGCGCCTACGAGCAGTACTTC
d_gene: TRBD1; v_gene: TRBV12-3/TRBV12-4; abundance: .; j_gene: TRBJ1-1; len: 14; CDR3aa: CASSLAGGLAEAFF; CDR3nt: TGTGCCAGCAGTTTAGCAGGGGGCCTCGCTGAAGCTTTCTTT
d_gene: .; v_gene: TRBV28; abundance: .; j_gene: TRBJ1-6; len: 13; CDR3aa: CAANPGNPPPLHF; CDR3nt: TGTGCCGCCAACCCAGGGAATCCTCCACCCCTCCACTTT
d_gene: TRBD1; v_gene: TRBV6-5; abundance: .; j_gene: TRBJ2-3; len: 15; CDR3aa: CASSYRGRGTDTQYF; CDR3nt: TGTGCCAGCAGTTACCGCGGCAGGGGGACAGATACGCAGTATTTT
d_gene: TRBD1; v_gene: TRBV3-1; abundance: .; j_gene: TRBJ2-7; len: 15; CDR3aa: CASSQGQGVGYEQYF; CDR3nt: TGTGCCAGCAGCCAGGGACAGGGAGTCGGGTACGAGCAGTACTTC
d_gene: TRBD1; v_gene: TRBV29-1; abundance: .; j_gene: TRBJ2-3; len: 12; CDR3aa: CSFGQGADTQYF; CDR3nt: TGCAGCTTTGGACAGGGGGCAGATACGCAGTATTTT
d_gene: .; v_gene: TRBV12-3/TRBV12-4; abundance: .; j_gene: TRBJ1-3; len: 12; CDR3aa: CASSPLGNTIYF; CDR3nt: TGTGCCAGCAGTCCCCTCGGAAACACCATATATTTT
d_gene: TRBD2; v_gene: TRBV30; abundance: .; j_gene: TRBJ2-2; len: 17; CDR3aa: CAWRKGGGGSYTGELFF; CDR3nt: TGTGCCTGGAGAAAGGGTGGCGGGGGATCGTACACCGGGGAGCTGTTTTTT
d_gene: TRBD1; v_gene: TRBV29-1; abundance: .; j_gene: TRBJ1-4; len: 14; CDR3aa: CSVEEAGGSEKLFF; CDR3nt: TGCAGCGTTGAAGAGGCAGGGGGGAGTGAAAAACTGTTTTTT